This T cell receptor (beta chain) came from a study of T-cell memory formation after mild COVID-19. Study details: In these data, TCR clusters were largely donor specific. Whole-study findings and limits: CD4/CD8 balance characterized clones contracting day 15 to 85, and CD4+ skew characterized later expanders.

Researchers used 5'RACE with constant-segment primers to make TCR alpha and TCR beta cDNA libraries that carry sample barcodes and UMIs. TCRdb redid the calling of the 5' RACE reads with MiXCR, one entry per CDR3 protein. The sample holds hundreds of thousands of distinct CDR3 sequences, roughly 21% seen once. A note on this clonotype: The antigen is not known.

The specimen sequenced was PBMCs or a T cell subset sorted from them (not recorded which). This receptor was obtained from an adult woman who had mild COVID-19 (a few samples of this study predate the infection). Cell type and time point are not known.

This CDR3 is CASSVRRVGPTDTQYF. DNA of the CDR3: TGTGCCAGCAGCGTGAGGCGGGTTGGGCCCACAGATACGCAGTATTTT. The V gene is TRBV9, the J gene TRBJ2-3; tentative D call: TRBD2 (5 bases). The CDR3 consists of 16 residues. Germline V CDR1 and CDR2: SGDLS, YYNGEE. Trimming pared 2 bases from V and 2 bases from J, leaving 15 bases between. Based on the CDR3 plus reference TRBV9 and TRBJ2-3, the full variable domain is DSGVTQTPKHLITATGQRVTLRCSPRSGDLSVYWYQQSLDQGLQFLIQYYNGEERAKGNILERFSAQQFPDLHSELNLSSLELGDSALYFCASSVRRVGPTDTQYFGPGTRLTVL.